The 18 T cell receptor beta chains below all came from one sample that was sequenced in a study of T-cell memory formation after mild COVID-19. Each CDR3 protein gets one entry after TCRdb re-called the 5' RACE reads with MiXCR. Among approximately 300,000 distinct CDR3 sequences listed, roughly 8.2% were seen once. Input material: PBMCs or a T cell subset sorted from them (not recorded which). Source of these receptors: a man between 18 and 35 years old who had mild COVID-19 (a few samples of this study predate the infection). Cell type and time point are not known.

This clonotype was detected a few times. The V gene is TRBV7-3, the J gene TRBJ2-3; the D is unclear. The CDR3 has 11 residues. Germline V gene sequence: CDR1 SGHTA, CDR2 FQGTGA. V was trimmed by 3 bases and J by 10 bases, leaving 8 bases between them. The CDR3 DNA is TGTGCCAGCAGCTTTTTTAGAGCGCAGTATTTT. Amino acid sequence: CASSFFRAQYF.

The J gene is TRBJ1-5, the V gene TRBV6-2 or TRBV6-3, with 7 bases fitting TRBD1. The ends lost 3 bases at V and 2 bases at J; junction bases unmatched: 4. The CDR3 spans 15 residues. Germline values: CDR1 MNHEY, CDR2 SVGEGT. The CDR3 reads CASSYRTGGNQPQHF. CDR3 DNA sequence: TGTGCCAGCAGTTATCGAACAGGGGGCAATCAGCCCCAGCATTTT.

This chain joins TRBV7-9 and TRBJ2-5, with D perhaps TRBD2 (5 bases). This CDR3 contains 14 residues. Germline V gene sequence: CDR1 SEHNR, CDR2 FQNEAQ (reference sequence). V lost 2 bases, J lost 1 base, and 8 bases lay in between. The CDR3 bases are TGTGCCAGCAGCTTACCAGCGGTCCAAGAGACCCAGTACTTC. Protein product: CASSLPAVQETQYF.

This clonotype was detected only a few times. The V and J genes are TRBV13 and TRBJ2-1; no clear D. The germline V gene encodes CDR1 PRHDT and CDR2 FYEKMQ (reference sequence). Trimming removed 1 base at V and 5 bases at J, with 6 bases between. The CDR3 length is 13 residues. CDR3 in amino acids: CASSLEAHNEQFF. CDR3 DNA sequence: TGTGCCAGCAGCTTAGAGGCGCACAATGAGCAGTTCTTC.

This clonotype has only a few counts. The CDR3: CASSVQGGSPLHF. The CDR3 region has the DNA TGTGCCAGCAGTGTGCAGGGGGGTTCACCCCTCCACTTT. This chain links TRBV6-4 with TRBJ1-6, with 7 nucleotides matching TRBD1. Germline V gene data show CDR1 as MRHNA and CDR2 as SNTAGT. V lost 4 bases, J lost 9 bases, and 3 bases stayed unmatched. This CDR3 is 13 amino acids long.

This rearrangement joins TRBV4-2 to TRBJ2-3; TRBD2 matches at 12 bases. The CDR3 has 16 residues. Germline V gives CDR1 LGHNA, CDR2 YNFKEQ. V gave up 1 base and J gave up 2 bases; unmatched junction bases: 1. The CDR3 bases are TGTGCCAGCAGCCAAGGGACTAGCGGGGCCACAGATACGCAGTATTTT. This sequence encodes CASSQGTSGATDTQYF.

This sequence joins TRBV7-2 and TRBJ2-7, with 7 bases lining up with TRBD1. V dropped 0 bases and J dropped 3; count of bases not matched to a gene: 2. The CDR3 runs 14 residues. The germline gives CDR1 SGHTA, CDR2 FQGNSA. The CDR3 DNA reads TGTGCCAGCAGCTTAGCCCGGGACAGCTACGAGCAGTACTTC. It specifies CASSLARDSYEQYF.

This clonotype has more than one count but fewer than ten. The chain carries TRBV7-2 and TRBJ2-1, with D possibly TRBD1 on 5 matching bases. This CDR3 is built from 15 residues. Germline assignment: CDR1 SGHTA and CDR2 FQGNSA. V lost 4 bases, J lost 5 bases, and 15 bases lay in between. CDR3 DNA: TGTGCCAGCAGCTCGGACCGCAGGGCTCACAATGAGCAGTTCTTC. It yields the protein CASSSDRRAHNEQFF.

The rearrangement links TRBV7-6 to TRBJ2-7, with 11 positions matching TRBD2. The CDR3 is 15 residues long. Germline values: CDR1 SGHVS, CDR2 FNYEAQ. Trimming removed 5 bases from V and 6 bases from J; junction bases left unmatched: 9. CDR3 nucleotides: TGTGCCAGCAGCCCCGGGACTAGCGGCCTAAGCGAGCAGTACTTC. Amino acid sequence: CASSPGTSGLSEQYF.

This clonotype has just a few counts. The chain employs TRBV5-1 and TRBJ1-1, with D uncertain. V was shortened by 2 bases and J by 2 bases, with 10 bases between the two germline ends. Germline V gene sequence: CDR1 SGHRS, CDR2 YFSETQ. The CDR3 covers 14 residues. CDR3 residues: CASSFHSSNTEAFF. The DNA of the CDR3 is TGCGCCAGCAGCTTCCACAGCTCTAACACTGAAGCTTTCTTT.

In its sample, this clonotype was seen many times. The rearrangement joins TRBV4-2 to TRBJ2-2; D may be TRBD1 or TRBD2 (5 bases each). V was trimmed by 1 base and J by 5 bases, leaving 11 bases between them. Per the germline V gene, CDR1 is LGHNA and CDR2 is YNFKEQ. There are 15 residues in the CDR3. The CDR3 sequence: CASSQVGDETGELFF. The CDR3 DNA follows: TGTGCCAGCAGCCAAGTAGGGGACGAAACCGGGGAGCTGTTTTTT.

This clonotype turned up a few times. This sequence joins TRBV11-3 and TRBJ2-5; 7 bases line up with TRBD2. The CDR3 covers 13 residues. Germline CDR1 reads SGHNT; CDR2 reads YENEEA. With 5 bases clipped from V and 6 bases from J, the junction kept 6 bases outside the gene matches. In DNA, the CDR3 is TGTGCCAGCAGCCCGAGCGGGGTAAAGACCCAGTACTTC. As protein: CASSPSGVKTQYF.

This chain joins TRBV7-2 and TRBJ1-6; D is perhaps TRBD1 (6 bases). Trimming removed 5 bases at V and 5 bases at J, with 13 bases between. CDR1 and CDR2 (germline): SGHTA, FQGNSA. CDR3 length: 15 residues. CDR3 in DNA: TGTGCCAGCAGCCCAACCGGGACAAATAATTCACCCCTCCACTTT. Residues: CASSPTGTNNSPLHF.

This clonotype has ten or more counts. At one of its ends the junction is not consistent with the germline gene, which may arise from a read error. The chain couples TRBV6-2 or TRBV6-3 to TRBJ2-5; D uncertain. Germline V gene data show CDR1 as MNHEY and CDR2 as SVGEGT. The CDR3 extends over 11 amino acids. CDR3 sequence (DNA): TGTGCCAGCAGTTCTACAGAGGCCCAGTACTTC. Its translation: CASSSTEAQYF.

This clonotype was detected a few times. Here the CDR3 reads CASSLANQGTDTQYF. The DNA of the CDR3 is TGCGCCAGCAGCTTGGCCAACCAGGGCACAGATACGCAGTATTTT. This chain joins TRBV5-1 and TRBJ2-3; D remains unclear. The CDR3 runs to 15 residues. Trimming removed 0 bases from V and 1 base from J, with 9 bases in between. Germline V lookup: CDR1 SGHRS, CDR2 YFSETQ. Variable domain in full (rest from reference TRBV5-1 and TRBJ2-3): KAGVTQTPRYLIKTRGQQVTLSCSPISGHRSVSWYQQTPGQGLQFLFEYFSETQRNKGNFPGRFSGRQFSNSRSEMNVSTLELGDSALYLCASSLANQGTDTQYFGPGTRLTVL.

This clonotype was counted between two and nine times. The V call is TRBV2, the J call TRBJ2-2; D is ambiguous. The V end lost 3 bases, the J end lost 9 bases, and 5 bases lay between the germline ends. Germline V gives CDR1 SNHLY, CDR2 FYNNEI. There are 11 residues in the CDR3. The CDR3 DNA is TGTGCCAGCAGTGATTACAGGGAGCTGTTTTTT. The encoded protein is CASSDYRELFF.

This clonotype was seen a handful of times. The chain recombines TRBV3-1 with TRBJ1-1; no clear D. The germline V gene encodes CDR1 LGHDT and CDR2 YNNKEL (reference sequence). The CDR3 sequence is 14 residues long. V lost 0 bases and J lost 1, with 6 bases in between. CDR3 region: CASSQDRSNTEAFF. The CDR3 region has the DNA TGTGCCAGCAGCCAAGACCGGTCGAACACTGAAGCTTTCTTT. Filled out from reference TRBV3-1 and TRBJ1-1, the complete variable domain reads DTAVSQTPKYLVTQMGNDKSIKCEQNLGHDTMYWYKQDSKKFLKIMFSYNNKELIINETVPNRFSPKSPDKAHLNLHINSLELGDSAVYFCASSQDRSNTEAFFGQGTRLTVV.

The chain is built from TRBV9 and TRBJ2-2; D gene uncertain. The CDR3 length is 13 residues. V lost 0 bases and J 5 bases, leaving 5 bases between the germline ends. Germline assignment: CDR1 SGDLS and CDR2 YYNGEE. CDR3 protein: CASSVGQTGELFF. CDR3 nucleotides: TGTGCCAGCAGCGTAGGCCAAACCGGGGAGCTGTTTTTT.